The entry that follows covers one TCR beta chain sequence. Its recognized antigen is unknown. No clone much larger than this one lies a single base away; base qualities are absent. These data originate in a study of T cell repertoires in cytomegalovirus infection (dated by TCRdb to about 2019). At the level of the whole study: The peptide stimulations were aimed at well-studied HLA-B-restricted epitopes as well as recently identified HLA-C-restricted CMV epitopes, whose presentation resists viral immunomodulation. Donor HLA type was relevant to the analysis, as public TCR beta signatures indicated carriage of CMV infection together with the matching HLA type. What the work shows at the level of the full study, not this receptor alone: The ex vivo response was dominated by HLA-C-restricted CMV-specific TCR beta clonotypes, and the single most frequent clonotype in two of eight donors was supplied by these HLA-C-restricted clonotypes. In both this cohort and an independent approximately 370-donor cohort, the cumulative frequency of public TCR beta family members distinguished carriers of CMV infection plus the relevant HLA type.

Instrument on record: Illumina HiSeq 1500. Starting from the raw public reads, TCRdb applied fastp trimming at Q25, assembled clones with MiXCR and retained in-frame beta chains. Each entry is one CDR3 protein sequence, shown with its most common DNA and genes. This sample comprises approximately 1,000,000 distinct CDR3 sequences, less than 40% of them detected only once. The ten largest clonotypes hold roughly an eighth of the sample. The intended sense of this specimen's treatment or condition label: in vitro stimulation with specific CMV peptide epitopes to enrich CMV-specific T cells. Taken from the germline V gene (reference sequence), the CDR1 and CDR2 loops are MNHEY and SMNVEV. Germline trimming amounts to 4 bases on V and 10 bases on J, with 16 as the count of junction bases outside the gene matches. From its cysteine to its phenylalanine, the CDR3 spans 17 amino acids. Solely the CDR3 DNA is kept, with 51 bases framed from the first base.

The TCR sequence derives from a human donor in good health (CMV status not recorded). Some clones in this sample may be carry-over from other donors' samples. The source was cultured CD8+ T cells from PBMCs, collected from culture after CMV antigen stimulation. The V and J segments used are TRBV27 and TRBJ2-1, with 10 bases in between that match TRBD2. The DNA is as follows: TGTGCCAGCAGTTCTCCATTAAGCGGGGGGGCAGTTGGGGAGCAGTTCTTC. It is translated as CASSSPLSGGAVGEQFF.